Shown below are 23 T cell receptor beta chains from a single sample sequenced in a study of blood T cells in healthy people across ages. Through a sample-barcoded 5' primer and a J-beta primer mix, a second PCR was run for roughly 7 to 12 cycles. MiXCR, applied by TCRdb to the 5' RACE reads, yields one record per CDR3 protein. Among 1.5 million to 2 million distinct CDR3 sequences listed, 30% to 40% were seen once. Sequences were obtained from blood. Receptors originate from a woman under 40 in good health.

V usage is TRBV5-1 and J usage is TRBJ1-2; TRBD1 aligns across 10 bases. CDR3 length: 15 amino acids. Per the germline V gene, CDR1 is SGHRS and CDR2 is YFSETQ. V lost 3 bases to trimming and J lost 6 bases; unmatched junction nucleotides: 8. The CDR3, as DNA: TGCGCCAGCAGCTCTAAAAGGGGACAGGGGAATGGCTACACCTTC. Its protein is CASSSKRGQGNGYTF.

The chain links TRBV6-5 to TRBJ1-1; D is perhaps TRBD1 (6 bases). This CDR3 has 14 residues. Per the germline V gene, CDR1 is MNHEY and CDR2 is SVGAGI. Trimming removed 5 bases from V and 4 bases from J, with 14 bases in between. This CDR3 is CASSIQGGVTEAFF. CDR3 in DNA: TGTGCCAGCAGTATACAGGGCGGGGTCACTGAAGCTTTCTTT.

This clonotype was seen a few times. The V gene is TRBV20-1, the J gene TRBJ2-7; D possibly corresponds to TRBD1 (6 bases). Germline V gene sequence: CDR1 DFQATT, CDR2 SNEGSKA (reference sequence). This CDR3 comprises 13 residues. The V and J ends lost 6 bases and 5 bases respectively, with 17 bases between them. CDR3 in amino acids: CSAREQGGNEQYF. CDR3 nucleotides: TGCAGTGCCCGGGAACAGGGTGGTAACGAGCAGTACTTC.

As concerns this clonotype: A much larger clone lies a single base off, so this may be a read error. The CDR3 nucleotides are TGTGCCAGCAGCTTGGCCGGGACGGGGTACAATGAGCAGGTCTTC. This sequence encodes CASSLAGTGYNEQVF. V is TRBV11-2 and J is TRBJ2-1, with D possibly being TRBD1 or TRBD2 (5 bases each). Germline V gene data show CDR1 as SGHAT and CDR2 as FQNNGV. The CDR3 is 15 amino acids.

The DNA for the CDR3 is TGTGCCAGCAGCCCGACCGGGATTAGCGCCCGTCTGGAGCAGTTCTTC. Amino acids: CASSPTGISARLEQFF. The chain employs TRBV7-2 and TRBJ2-1, with D possibly matching TRBD2 (5 bases). The CDR3 is 16 residues long. The V and J ends lost 5 bases and 10 bases respectively, with 24 bases between them. CDR1 is SGHTA and CDR2 is FQGNSA in the germline V gene. Filled out from reference TRBV7-2 and TRBJ2-1, the complete variable domain reads GAGVSQSPSNKVTEKGKDVELRCDPISGHTALYWYRQSLGQGLEFLIYFQGNSAPDKSGLPSDRFSAERTGGSVSTLTIQRTQQEDSAVYLCASSPTGISARLEQFFGPGTRLTVL.

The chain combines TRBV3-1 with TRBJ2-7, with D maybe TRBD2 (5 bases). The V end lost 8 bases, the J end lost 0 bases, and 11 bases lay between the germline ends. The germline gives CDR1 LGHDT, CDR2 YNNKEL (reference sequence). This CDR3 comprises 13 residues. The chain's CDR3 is CASRDRYSYEQYF. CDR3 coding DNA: TGTGCCAGCCGGGATAGATACTCCTACGAGCAGTACTTC.

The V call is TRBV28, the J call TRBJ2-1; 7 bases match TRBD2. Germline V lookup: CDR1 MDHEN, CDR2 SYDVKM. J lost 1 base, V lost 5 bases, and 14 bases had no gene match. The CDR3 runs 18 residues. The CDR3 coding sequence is TGTGCCAGCAGTCCATTTGAGGGAGGGGCAAATTCCTACAATGAGCAGTTCTTC. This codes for CASSPFEGGANSYNEQFF.

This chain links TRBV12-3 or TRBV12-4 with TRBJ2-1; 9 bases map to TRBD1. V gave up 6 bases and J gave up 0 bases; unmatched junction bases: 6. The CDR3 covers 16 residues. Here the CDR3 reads CASRRTGAPSYNEQFF. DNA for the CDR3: TGTGCCAGCAGGAGGACAGGGGCTCCCTCCTACAATGAGCAGTTCTTC.

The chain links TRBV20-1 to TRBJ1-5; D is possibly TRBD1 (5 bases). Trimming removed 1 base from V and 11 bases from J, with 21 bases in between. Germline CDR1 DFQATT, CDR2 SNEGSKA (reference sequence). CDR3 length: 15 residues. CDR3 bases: TGCAGTGCTAGAGCGCCAGGGACGGGGAATCGGGCCCAGCATTTT. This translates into CSARAPGTGNRAQHF.

The CDR3 protein is CASSGELRDRSYEQYF. The DNA of the CDR3 is TGTGCCAGCAGTGGCGAACTCCGGGACAGGTCCTACGAGCAGTACTTC. The J gene is TRBJ2-7, the V gene TRBV3-1, with 8 bases identical to TRBD1. CDR3 size: 16 residues. V lost 6 bases and J lost 1; bases outside the gene matches: 11. Germline values: CDR1 LGHDT, CDR2 YNNKEL (reference sequence).

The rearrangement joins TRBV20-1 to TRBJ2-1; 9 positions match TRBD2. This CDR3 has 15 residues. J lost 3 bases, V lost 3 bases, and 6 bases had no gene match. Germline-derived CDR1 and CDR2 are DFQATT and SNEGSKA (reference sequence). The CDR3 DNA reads TGCAGTGCTAGGGTGACTAGCGGCTTCTACAATGAGCAGTTCTTC. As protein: CSARVTSGFYNEQFF.

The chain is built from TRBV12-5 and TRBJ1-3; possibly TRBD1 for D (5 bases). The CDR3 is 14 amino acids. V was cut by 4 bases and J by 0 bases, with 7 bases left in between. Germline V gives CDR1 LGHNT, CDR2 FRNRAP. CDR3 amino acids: CASGSGPSGNTIYF. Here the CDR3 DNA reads TGTGCTAGTGGTTCAGGGCCCTCTGGAAACACCATATATTTT.

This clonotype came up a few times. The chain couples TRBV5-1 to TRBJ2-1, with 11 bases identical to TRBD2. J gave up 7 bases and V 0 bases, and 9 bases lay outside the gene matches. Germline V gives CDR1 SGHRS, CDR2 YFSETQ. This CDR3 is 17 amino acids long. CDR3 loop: CASSLALAGGSENEQFF. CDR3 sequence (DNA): TGCGCCAGCAGCTTGGCCTTAGCGGGAGGGTCGGAAAATGAGCAGTTCTTC.

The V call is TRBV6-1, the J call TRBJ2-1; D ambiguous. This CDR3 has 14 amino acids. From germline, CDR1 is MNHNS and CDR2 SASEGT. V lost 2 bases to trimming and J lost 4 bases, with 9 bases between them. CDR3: CASSENGPYNEQFF. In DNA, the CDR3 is TGTGCCAGCAGTGAAAACGGACCTTACAATGAGCAGTTCTTC.

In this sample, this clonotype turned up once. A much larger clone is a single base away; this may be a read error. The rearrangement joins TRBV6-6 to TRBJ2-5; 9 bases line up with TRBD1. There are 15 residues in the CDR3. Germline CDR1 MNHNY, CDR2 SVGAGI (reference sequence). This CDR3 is CTSSSPGQGQETQYF. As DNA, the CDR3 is TGTACCAGCAGTAGTCCGGGACAGGGACAAGAGACCCAGTACTTC.

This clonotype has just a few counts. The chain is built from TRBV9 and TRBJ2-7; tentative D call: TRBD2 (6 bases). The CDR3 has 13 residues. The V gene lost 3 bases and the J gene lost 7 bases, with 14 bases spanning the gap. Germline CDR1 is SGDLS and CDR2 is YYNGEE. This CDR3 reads CASSAGGRREQYF. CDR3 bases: TGTGCCAGCAGCGCCGGGGGACGCCGGGAGCAGTACTTC.

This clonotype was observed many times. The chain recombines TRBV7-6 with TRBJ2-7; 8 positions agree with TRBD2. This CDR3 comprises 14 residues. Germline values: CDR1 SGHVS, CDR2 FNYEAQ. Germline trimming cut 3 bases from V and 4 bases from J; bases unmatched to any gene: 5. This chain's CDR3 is CASSFARGAYEQYF. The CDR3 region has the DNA TGTGCCAGCAGCTTCGCGCGGGGGGCTTACGAGCAGTACTTC.

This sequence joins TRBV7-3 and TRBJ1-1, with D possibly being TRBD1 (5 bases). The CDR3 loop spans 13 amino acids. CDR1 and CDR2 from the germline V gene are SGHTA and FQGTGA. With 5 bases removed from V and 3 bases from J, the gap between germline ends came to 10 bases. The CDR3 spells CASSLQVYTEAFF. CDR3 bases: TGTGCCAGCAGCCTACAGGTCTACACTGAAGCTTTCTTT.

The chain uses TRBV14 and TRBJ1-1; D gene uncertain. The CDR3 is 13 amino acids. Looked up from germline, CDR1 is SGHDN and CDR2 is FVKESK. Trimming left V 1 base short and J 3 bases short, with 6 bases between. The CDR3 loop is CASSQVRYTEAFF. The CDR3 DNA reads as TGTGCCAGCAGCCAAGTGCGGTACACTGAAGCTTTCTTT.

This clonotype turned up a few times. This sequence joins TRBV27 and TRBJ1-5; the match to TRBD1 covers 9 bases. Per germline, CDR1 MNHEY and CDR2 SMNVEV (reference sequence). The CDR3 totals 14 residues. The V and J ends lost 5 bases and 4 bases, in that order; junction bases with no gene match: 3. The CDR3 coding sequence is TGTGCCAGCAGTAAGGGACAGGGTAATCAGCCCCAGCATTTT. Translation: CASSKGQGNQPQHF.

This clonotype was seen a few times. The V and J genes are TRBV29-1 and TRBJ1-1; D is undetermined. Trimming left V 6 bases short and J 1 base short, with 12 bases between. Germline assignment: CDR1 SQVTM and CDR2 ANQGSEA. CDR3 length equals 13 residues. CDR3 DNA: TGCAGCGTCGCCTTACGGGGGAACACTGAAGCTTTCTTT. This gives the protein CSVALRGNTEAFF. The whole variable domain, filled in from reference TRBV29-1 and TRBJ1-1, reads SAVISQKPSRDICQRGTSLTIQCQVDSQVTMMFWYRQQPGQSLTLIATANQGSEATYESGFVIDKFPISRPNLTFSTLTVSNMSPEDSSIYLCSVALRGNTEAFFGQGTRLTVV.

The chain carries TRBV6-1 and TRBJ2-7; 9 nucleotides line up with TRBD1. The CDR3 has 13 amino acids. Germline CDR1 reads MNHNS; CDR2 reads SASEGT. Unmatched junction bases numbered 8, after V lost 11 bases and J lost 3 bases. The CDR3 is CAVTGTGHYEQYF. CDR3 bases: TGTGCCGTAACCGGGACAGGGCACTACGAGCAGTACTTC.

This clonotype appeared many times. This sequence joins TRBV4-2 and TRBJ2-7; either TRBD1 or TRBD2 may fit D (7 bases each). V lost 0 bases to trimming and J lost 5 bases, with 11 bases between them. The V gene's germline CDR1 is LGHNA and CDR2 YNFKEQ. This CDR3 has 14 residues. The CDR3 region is CASSQDAGGDEQYF. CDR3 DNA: TGTGCCAGCAGCCAAGATGCAGGGGGGGACGAGCAGTACTTC.